Listed below are T cell receptor beta chains from one sample, sequenced in a study of blood T cell repertoires in COVID-19. Only in-frame clones appear in the TCRdb table, and some are missing; sequencing was by immunoSEQ multiplex PCR. The sample lists approximately 120,000 clones, roughly 79% seen once, with 20% to 25% in the top ten. The source material was peripheral blood. These receptors were obtained from a man aged 80 or over with acute or convalescent COVID-19. The CDR3 runs from the conserved cysteine through the conserved F or W. The D gene is left open where the match is weak. Clone size, where shown, is once, few, many, or a class for clones that have expanded.

clone_size d_call j_call v_call cdr3_aa cdr3_nt
NA NA TRBJ1-1 TRBV4-3 CASSQDFGGRNTEAFF TGCGCCAGCAGCCAAGATTTCGGGGGGCGGAACACTGAAGCTTTCTTT
once TRBD1 TRBJ2-2 TRBV28 CASSLDLQGAAGELFF TGTGCCAGCAGTTTAGACCTCCAGGGGGCGGCCGGGGAGCTGTTTTTT
once TRBD1 TRBJ1-1 TRBV12-3/TRBV12-4 CASSTKGTGDFF TGTGCCAGCAGCACAAAAGGGACAGGCGATTTCTTT
NA TRBD1 TRBJ1-1 TRBV5-1 CASSWAIGTGNEAFF TGCGCCAGCAGCTGGGCTATCGGGACAGGGAATGAAGCTTTCTTT
NA NA TRBJ2-7 TRBV19 CASSVDRSRLSEQYF TGTGCCAGTAGTGTCGACAGGAGTAGATTATCCGAGCAGTACTTC
NA TRBD1 TRBJ1-6 TRBV27 CASSPRDSYNSPLHF TGTGCCAGCAGTCCCCGGGACAGCTATAATTCACCCCTCCACTTT
NA NA TRBJ1-3 TRBV6-1 CASCEESGNTIYF TGTGCCAGCTGTGAGGAGTCTGGAAACACCATATATTTT
NA NA TRBJ2-7 TRBV6-5 CASSYRDRTEQYF TGTGCCAGCAGTTACCGAGACAGGACCGAGCAGTACTTC
NA NA TRBJ2-3 TRBV29-1 CSVEGTVSDTQYF TGCAGCGTAGAAGGTACGGTTTCAGATACGCAGTATTTT
NA TRBD1 TRBJ1-2 TRBV10-3 CAIRTGPGYGYTF TGTGCCATCAGGACAGGGCCGGGCTATGGCTACACCTTC
NA TRBD2 TRBJ2-1 TRBV28 CASSLGGSRAEQFF TGTGCCAGCAGTTTGGGAGGGTCTCGGGCTGAGCAGTTCTTC
once NA TRBJ1-2 TRBV19 CASSMDGSSYGYTF TGTGCCAGTAGTATGGACGGGAGTAGCTATGGCTACACCTTC
few NA TRBJ2-5 TRBV18 CASSPPDSRETQYF TGTGCCAGCTCACCACCGGACAGTCGGGAGACCCAGTACTTC
large NA TRBJ1-3 TRBV27 CASSPMGRYDSGNTIYF TGTGCCAGCAGTCCGATGGGCAGGTACGACTCTGGAAACACCATATATTTT
NA NA TRBJ1-2 TRBV6-4 CASKVDSGSGGYTF TGTGCCAGCAAGGTCGACAGTGGCTCCGGGGGCTACACCTTC
few NA TRBJ2-1 TRBV29-1 CSVGRDSSNNEQFF TGCAGCGTTGGACGGGACTCCTCCAACAATGAGCAGTTCTTC
NA NA TRBJ1-1 TRBV6-1 CASSKGESPTGTEAFF TGTGCCAGCAGTAAAGGGGAAAGTCCCACGGGAACTGAAGCTTTCTTT
NA NA TRBJ2-1 TRBV18 CASSPERHTYNEQFF TGTGCCAGCTCACCCGAGCGGCACACCTACAATGAGCAGTTCTTC